In its sample, the clone carrying this TCR beta chain was seen a few times. No antigen is known for it. All donors were healthy, and all were Caucasian. These data belong to a study of identical twins. TCRdb re-derived calls from the 5' RACE reads in MiXCR, one entry per CDR3 protein. The sample gives approximately 190,000 distinct CDR3 sequences, around 15% of which show up once; 40% is in the top ten. Trimming took 3 bases from V and 5 from J, leaving 11 bases between them. There are 13 residues in the CDR3. The germline gives CDR1 SGHTS, CDR2 YDEGEE. Study-level findings and limits: Cross-sectional statistical analysis was relied on for the conclusions, without the same donors being followed. Some out-of-frame alpha sequences were shared by twins, and these showed excess low generation probability.

These data were also reused for a study on T cells expressing NK-cell markers.

Sequenced: CD8+ T cells sorted from blood. The TCR was taken from a woman aged 18-29 years in good health. The gene calls are TRBV5-8 and TRBJ1-2, with D perhaps matching TRBD1 (5 bases). The CDR3 sequence: CASSYGHKYGYTF. The DNA for the CDR3 is TGTGCCAGCAGCTACGGACACAAATATGGCTACACCTTC.